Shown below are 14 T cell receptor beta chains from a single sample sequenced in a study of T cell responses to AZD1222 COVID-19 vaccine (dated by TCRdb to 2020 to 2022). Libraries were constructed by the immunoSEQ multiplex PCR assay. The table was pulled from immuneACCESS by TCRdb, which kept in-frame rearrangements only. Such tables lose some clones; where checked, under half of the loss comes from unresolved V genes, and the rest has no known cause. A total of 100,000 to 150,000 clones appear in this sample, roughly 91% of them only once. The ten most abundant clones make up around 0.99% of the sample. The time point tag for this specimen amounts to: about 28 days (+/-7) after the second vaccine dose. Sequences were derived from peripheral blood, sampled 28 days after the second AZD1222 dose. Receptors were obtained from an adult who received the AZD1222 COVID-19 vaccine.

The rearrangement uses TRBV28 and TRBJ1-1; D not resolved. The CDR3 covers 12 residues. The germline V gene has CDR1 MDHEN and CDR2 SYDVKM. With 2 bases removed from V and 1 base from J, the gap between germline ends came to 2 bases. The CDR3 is CASSLANTEAFF. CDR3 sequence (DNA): TGTGCCAGCAGTTTAGCGAACACTGAAGCTTTCTTT. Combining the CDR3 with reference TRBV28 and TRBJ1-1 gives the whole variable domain DVKVTQSSRYLVKRTGEKVFLECVQDMDHENMFWYRQDPGLGLRLIYFSYDVKMKEKGDIPEGYSVSREKKERFSLILESASTNQTSMYLCASSLANTEAFFGQGTRLTVV.

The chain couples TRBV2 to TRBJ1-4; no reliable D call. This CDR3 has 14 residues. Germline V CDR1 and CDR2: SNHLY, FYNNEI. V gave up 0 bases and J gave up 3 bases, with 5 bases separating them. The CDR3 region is CASSEAAANEKLFF. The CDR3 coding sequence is TGTGCCAGCAGTGAAGCGGCAGCTAATGAAAAACTGTTTTTT. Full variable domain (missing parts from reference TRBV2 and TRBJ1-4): EPEVTQTPSHQVTQMGQEVILRCVPISNHLYFYWYRQILGQKVEFLVSFYNNEISEKSEIFDDQFSVERPDGSNFTLKIRSTKLEDSAMYFCASSEAAANEKLFFGSGTQLSVL.

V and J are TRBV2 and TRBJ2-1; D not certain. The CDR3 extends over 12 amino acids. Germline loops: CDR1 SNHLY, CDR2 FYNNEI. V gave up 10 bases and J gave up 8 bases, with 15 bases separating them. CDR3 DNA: TGTGCCACCCGGAAGGACGGCGATGAGCAGTTCTTC. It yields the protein CATRKDGDEQFF.

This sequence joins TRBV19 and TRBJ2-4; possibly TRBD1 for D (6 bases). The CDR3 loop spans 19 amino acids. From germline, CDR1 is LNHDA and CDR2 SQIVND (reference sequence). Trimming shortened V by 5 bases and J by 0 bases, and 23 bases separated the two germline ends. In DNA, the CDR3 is TGTGCCAGTAGTTCCCGGACAGCTAACCGAGCTCTAGCCAAAAACATTCAGTACTTC. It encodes CASSSRTANRALAKNIQYF.

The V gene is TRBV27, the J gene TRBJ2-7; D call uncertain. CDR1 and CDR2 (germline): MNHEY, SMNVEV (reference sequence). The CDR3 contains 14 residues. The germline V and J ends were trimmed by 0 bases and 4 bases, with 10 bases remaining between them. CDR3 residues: CASSLSGIGYEQYF. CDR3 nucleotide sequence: TGTGCCAGCAGTTTATCGGGGATCGGGTACGAGCAGTACTTC.

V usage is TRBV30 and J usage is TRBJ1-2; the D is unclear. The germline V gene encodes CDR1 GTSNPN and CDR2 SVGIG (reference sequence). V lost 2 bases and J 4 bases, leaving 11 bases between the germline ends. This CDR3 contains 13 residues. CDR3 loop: CAWSIRRGYGYTF. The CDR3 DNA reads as TGTGCCTGGAGTATCCGGCGCGGCTATGGCTACACCTTC.

This chain's CDR3 is CASSFRPTGGDTEAFF. As DNA, the CDR3 is TGTGCCAGCAGCTTCCGTCCGACAGGGGGTGACACTGAAGCTTTCTTT. The V gene is TRBV7-9, the J gene TRBJ1-1; TRBD1 agrees at 9 bases. There are 16 residues in the CDR3. Germline loops: CDR1 SEHNR, CDR2 FQNEAQ (reference sequence). V lost 3 bases and J lost 3; bases outside the gene matches: 8.

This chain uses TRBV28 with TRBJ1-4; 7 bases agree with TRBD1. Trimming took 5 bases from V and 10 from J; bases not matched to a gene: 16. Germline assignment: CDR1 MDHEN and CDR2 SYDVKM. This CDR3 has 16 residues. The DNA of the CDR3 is TGTGCCAGCAGTCTAAGCATACAGGGGAAGGGGGGAAAACTGTTTTTT. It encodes CASSLSIQGKGGKLFF.

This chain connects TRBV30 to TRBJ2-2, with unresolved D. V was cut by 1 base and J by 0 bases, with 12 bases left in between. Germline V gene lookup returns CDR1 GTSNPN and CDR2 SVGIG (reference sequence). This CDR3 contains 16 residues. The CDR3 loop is CAWSDSLRSNTGELFF. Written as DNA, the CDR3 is TGTGCCTGGAGTGACAGCCTCCGATCGAACACCGGGGAGCTGTTTTTT.

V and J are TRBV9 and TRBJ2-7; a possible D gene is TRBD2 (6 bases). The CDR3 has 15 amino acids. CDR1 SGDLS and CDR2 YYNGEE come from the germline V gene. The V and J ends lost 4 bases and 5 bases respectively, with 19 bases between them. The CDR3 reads CASSRRDSLIDEQYF. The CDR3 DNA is TGTGCCAGCAGCCGCCGGGACTCCCTAATCGACGAGCAGTACTTC.

In nucleotides, the CDR3 is TGTGCCAGCAGCTTAAGTCGGGGACTAGCGGGGACCGGGGAGCTGTTTTTT. Translating it yields CASSLSRGLAGTGELFF. The V call is TRBV7-6, the J call TRBJ2-2, with 13 bases matching TRBD2. The CDR3 spans 17 residues. Trimming took 2 bases from V and 5 from J; bases not matched to a gene: 5. Germline CDR1 is SGHVS and CDR2 is FNYEAQ.

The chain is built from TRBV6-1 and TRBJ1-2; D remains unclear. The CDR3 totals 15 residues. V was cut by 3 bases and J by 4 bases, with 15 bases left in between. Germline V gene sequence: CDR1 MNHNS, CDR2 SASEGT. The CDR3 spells CASSDRPGRGYGYTF. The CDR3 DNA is TGTGCCAGCAGTGACAGGCCAGGACGCGGCTATGGCTACACCTTC.

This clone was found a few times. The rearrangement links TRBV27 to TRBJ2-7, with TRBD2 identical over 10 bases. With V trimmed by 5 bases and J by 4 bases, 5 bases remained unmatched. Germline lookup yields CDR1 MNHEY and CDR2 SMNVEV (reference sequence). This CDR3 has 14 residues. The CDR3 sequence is CASSPSTSGYEQYF. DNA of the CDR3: TGTGCCAGCAGTCCCTCGACTAGCGGGTACGAGCAGTACTTC.

The CDR3 bases are TGTGCCGGGACAGGGGCCTACGAGCAGTACTTC. Protein product: CAGTGAYEQYF. J is TRBJ2-7 and V is TRBV2; 10 bases agree with TRBD1. Germline V gene lookup returns CDR1 SNHLY and CDR2 FYNNEI. This CDR3 has 11 residues. After removal of 11 bases from V and 2 bases from J, the junction contained 0 bases not matched to a gene. The variable domain in full, completed from reference TRBV2 and TRBJ2-7, reads EPEVTQTPSHQVTQMGQEVILRCVPISNHLYFYWYRQILGQKVEFLVSFYNNEISEKSEIFDDQFSVERPDGSNFTLKIRSTKLEDSAMYFCAGTGAYEQYFGPGTRLTVT.